This entry describes one T cell receptor beta chain. Its antigen is not identified. The data were obtained in a study of cytomegalovirus exposure and HLA in healthy donors. Study findings and constraints: An ancestry cluster, one associated with Asian ancestry, reportedly showed fewer N-insertions than the roughly 670-donor mean in a later analysis.

Primers: 60 Vbeta forward and 13 Jbeta reverse. Assay: immunoSEQ multiplex PCR; the TCRdb copy retains only in-frame clones and omits some. Of roughly 150,000 clones listed, approximately 81% are singletons. Sample: PBMCs. The clonotype comes from a man aged 45-65 years in good health and CMV-seropositive.

The CDR3 sequence is CASRLAETSNTGELFF. The CDR3 DNA reads TGTGCCAGCCGGCTAGCGGAGACCTCGAACACCGGGGAGCTGTTTTTT. The J gene is TRBJ2-2, the V gene TRBV27; 7 bases match TRBD2. V gave up 8 bases and J gave up 0 bases; unmatched junction bases: 9. Germline values: CDR1 MNHEY, CDR2 SMNVEV (reference sequence). The CDR3 totals 16 residues.